The TCR beta chain under discussion was sequenced for a study of regulatory T cells in long-lasting Graves disease. Time point given: newly diagnosed GD, antithyroid drugs for less than 3 months. There was RNA extracted from PBMCs, and the TCR library was made from it. Sequencing libraries for TCR beta were prepared with iRepertoire HTBI primers and Arm-PCR of CDR3 regions. Each CDR3 protein is one row after TCRdb ran MiXCR on the multiplex PCR reads. The sample contains a few hundred thousand distinct CDR3 sequences, approximately 12% of which appear only once. The J segment lost 4 bases and the V segment lost 8 bases, leaving 8 bases of the junction unmatched. The germline CDR1 and CDR2 sequences are KGHSH and LQKENI. The CDR3 totals 15 residues. This sample was also put to use in a study of T cells in Graves' hyperthyroidism and ophthalmopathy. That study reports: HTBI primers were used for first-round RT-PCR of the TCR CDR3.

The TCR sequence derives from a young woman with Graves disease. Sequencing was performed on peripheral blood mononuclear cells (PBMCs), taken at new diagnosis, from a patient treated with antithyroid drugs. The chain has TRBV18 and TRBJ2-7, with 13 bases matching TRBD2. The CDR3 nucleotides are TGTGCCAGCAACCCCGGGACTAGCGGGAAGTACGAGCAGTACTTC. Its translation: CASNPGTSGKYEQYF.